This T cell receptor beta chain was recorded in a study of T cell repertoires in cytomegalovirus infection. The wider study: Used in the study were CMV epitopes, some recently identified and HLA-C-restricted, others well-studied and HLA-B-restricted. CMV infection plus the matching HLA type was flagged by public TCR beta signatures.

General observations from the study: It was HLA-C-restricted CMV-specific TCR beta clonotypes that dominated the response ex vivo. The cumulative frequency of public TCR beta families identified carriers of CMV plus the relevant HLA.

This CDR3 is 15 amino acids long. From germline, CDR1 is SEHNR and CDR2 FQNEAQ (reference sequence). The V and J ends lost 5 bases and 0 bases respectively, with 13 bases between them. TCRdb recomputed calls from the reads with MiXCR, one row per CDR3 protein. The sample lists tens of thousands of distinct CDR3 sequences; more than 20% were seen once. This clonotype came up many times. Its antigen is currently unknown. This chain connects TRBV7-9 to TRBJ1-1; D unclear. This TCR was sampled from a human donor in good health (CMV status not recorded). Some clones in this sample may be carry-over from other donors' samples. The source was CD8+ T cells from cultured PBMCs, collected from culture after CMV antigen stimulation. The CDR3 loop reads CASSPDGNMNTEAFF. CDR3 sequence (DNA): TGTGCCAGCAGCCCGGACGGGAACATGAACACTGAAGCTTTCTTT.